The 15 T cell receptor beta chains given below trace back to one sample, sequenced in a study of cytomegalovirus exposure and HLA in healthy donors. A multiplex PCR was run with 60 Vbeta primers and 13 Jbeta primers. TCRdb keeps only in-frame clones here, not all; method: immunoSEQ multiplex PCR. The profile shows about 110,000 clones, more than 60% of them singletons. Sequences were obtained from PBMCs. The receptors originated from a man in his forties in good health and CMV-seronegative.

This chain connects TRBV6-5 to TRBJ1-2; unclear D gene. V was trimmed by 8 bases and J by 3 bases, leaving 13 bases between them. This CDR3 is built from 13 residues. Germline CDR1 reads MNHEY; CDR2 reads SVGAGI. The CDR3 DNA reads TGTGCCAGCGGAGGCAGGAATGACTATGGCTACACCTTC. Amino acid sequence: CASGGRNDYGYTF.

This sequence joins TRBV5-6 and TRBJ2-2; 7 nucleotides line up with TRBD2. The length of the CDR3 is 14 residues. V was pared by 4 bases and J by 4 bases, with 4 bases of the junction left unmatched. In germline, CDR1 is SGHDT, CDR2 YYEEEE. The CDR3 loop reads CASSGLGATGELFF. CDR3 bases: TGTGCCAGCAGCGGACTAGGGGCCACCGGGGAGCTGTTTTTT.

This clone was seen once. As DNA, the CDR3 is TGTGCCAGCAGAACTAACAGGGGTGGCTACACCTTC. Protein product: CASRTNRGGYTF. This rearrangement joins TRBV2 to TRBJ1-2, with 7 bases identical to TRBD1. This CDR3 region has 12 residues. Unmatched junction bases numbered 5, after V lost 6 bases and J lost 7 bases. The germline V gene encodes CDR1 SNHLY and CDR2 FYNNEI.

The chain has TRBV5-4 and TRBJ2-7; maybe TRBD1 (5 bases). The ends were cut back, 2 bases at V and 0 bases at J, with 12 bases in the middle. Looked up from germline, CDR1 is SGHNT and CDR2 is YYREEE (reference sequence). The CDR3 runs to 15 residues. CDR3 DNA sequence: TGTGCCAGCAGCTTTCAGGGCCCTAGCTCCTACGAGCAGTACTTC. Amino acid sequence: CASSFQGPSSYEQYF.

The chain couples TRBV4-1 to TRBJ2-1; a possible D gene is TRBD2 (6 bases). Germline V gives CDR1 MGHRA, CDR2 YSYEKL. The CDR3 contains 16 residues. The ends were cut back, 4 bases at V and 6 bases at J, with 19 bases in the middle. The CDR3 DNA follows: TGCGCCAGCAGCCGAGGACTAACGTTAGGCGCCAATGAGCAGTTCTTC. Protein: CASSRGLTLGANEQFF.

The chain couples TRBV19 to TRBJ1-1, with 8 positions matching TRBD1. With 6 bases clipped from V and 1 base from J, the junction kept 10 bases outside the gene matches. The length of the CDR3 is 16 residues. The germline CDR1 and CDR2 sequences are LNHDA and SQIVND (reference sequence). CDR3: CASSYLQGAGNTEAFF. The DNA of the CDR3 is TGTGCCAGTAGCTACCTCCAGGGGGCTGGGAACACTGAAGCTTTCTTT.

J is TRBJ1-1 and V is TRBV6-5; D is undetermined. This CDR3 is 12 amino acids long. Germline CDR1 reads MNHEY; CDR2 reads SVGAGI. Trimming cost V 7 bases and J 3 bases, with 9 bases left between them. The DNA for the CDR3 is TGTGCCAGCACGTACAGCTACACTGAAGCTTTCTTT. This encodes CASTYSYTEAFF.

The rearrangement uses TRBV6-6 and TRBJ1-4, with TRBD1 identical over 7 bases. The germline V gene encodes CDR1 MNHNY and CDR2 SVGAGI (reference sequence). This CDR3 has 13 residues. V lost 10 bases and J lost 0; bases outside the gene matches: 2. The CDR3 loop reads CATRGPTNEKLFF. CDR3 nucleotide sequence: TGTGCCACTAGGGGGCCAACTAATGAAAAACTGTTTTTT.

This clone showed up just a few times. V and J are TRBV7-9 and TRBJ2-2; 8 nucleotides agree with TRBD1. The CDR3 has 16 amino acids. Germline CDR1 is SEHNR and CDR2 is FQNEAQ (reference sequence). The V gene end was trimmed by 3 bases and the J gene end by 4 bases; junction bases not matched to a gene: 7. Here the CDR3 DNA reads TGTGCCAGCAGCTTGCGACAGGGGTGGGCCACCGGGGAGCTGTTTTTT. Residues: CASSLRQGWATGELFF.

V usage is TRBV4-1 and J usage is TRBJ2-5; TRBD2 might be the D (6 bases). From germline, CDR1 is MGHRA and CDR2 YSYEKL. The CDR3 has 15 residues. V was clipped by 1 base and J by 2 bases, with 11 bases between them. CDR3 in amino acids: CASSQGRSGQETQYF. The CDR3 DNA is TGCGCCAGCAGCCAAGGGCGTAGCGGTCAAGAGACCCAGTACTTC.

DNA of the CDR3: TGCAGCGTCCCTGGGGGAGGTGAAGAGCAGTACTTC. Its protein is CSVPGGGEEQYF. V usage is TRBV29-1 and J usage is TRBJ2-7; D possibly corresponds to TRBD2 (6 bases). Trimming took off 6 bases at V and 7 bases at J, with 16 bases between the two ends. Germline V gene lookup returns CDR1 SQVTM and CDR2 ANQGSEA. The CDR3 length is 12 residues.

The chain employs TRBV7-9 and TRBJ1-1; TRBD1 is a possible D gene (5 bases). Between the trimmed V and J ends, which lost 2 bases and 3 bases, there was a span of 7 bases. This CDR3 region has 13 residues. Germline CDR1 SEHNR, CDR2 FQNEAQ (reference sequence). CDR3 protein: CASSLWGDTEAFF. The CDR3 nucleotides are TGTGCCAGCAGCTTATGGGGGGACACTGAAGCTTTCTTT. The variable domain in full, completed from reference TRBV7-9 and TRBJ1-1, reads DTGVSQNPRHKITKRGQNVTFRCDPISEHNRLYWYRQTLGQGPEFLTYFQNEAQLEKSRLLSDRFSAERPKGSFSTLEIQRTEQGDSAMYLCASSLWGDTEAFFGQGTRLTVV.

The V call is TRBV4-1, the J call TRBJ2-3; no clear D gene. The CDR3 totals 13 residues. The V gene's germline CDR1 is MGHRA and CDR2 YSYEKL. V was pared by 4 bases and J by 0 bases, with 5 bases between. This CDR3 is CASSLQSTDTQYF. In DNA form, the CDR3 reads TGCGCCAGCAGCCTACAAAGCACAGATACGCAGTATTTT.

The CDR3 reads CASSQDRGGSYATQYF. The CDR3 nucleotides read TGCGCCAGCAGCCAAGATCGGGGTGGAAGTTACGCGACCCAGTACTTC. The rearrangement uses TRBV4-1 and TRBJ2-5; D possibly corresponds to TRBD2 (5 bases). The CDR3 loop spans 16 amino acids. Per germline, CDR1 MGHRA and CDR2 YSYEKL. Trimming shortened V by 0 bases and J by 7 bases, and 18 bases separated the two germline ends.

The rearrangement links TRBV7-6 to TRBJ2-1, with 7 nucleotides matching TRBD2. With V trimmed by 1 base and J by 12 bases, 6 bases remained unmatched. The length of the CDR3 is 13 residues. Germline V CDR1 and CDR2: SGHVS, FNYEAQ. This chain's CDR3 is CASSLVYGEGQFF. The CDR3 nucleotides read TGTGCCAGCAGCTTAGTGTACGGGGAGGGGCAGTTCTTC.